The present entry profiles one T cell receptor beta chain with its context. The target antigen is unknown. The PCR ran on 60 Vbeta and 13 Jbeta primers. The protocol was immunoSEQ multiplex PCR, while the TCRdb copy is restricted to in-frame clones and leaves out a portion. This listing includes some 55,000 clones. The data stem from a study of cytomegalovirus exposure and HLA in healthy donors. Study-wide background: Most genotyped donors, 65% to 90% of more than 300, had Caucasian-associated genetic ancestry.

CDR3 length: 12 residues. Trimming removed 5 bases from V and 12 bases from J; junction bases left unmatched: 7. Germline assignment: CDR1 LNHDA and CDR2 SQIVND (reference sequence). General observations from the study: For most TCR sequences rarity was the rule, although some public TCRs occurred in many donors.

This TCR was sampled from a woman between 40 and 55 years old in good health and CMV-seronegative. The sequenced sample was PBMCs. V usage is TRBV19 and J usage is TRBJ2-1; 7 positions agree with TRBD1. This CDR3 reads CASSPDRVVQFF. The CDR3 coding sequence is TGTGCCAGTAGTCCAGACAGGGTTGTGCAGTTCTTC.